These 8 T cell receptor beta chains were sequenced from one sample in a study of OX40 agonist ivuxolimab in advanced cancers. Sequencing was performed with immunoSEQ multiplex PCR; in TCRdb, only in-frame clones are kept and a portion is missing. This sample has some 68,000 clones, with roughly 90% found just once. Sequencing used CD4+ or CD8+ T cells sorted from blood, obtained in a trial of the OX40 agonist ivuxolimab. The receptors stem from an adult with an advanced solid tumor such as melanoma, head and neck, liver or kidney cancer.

The CDR3 is CASSKALSGVNNEQFF. For the CDR3, the DNA is TGTGCCAGCAGCAAAGCGCTGAGCGGGGTCAACAATGAGCAGTTCTTC. The chain carries TRBV21-1 and TRBJ2-1; TRBD2, the D gene given by the table, was not confirmed from the DNA. TRBV21-1 is a pseudogene. The CDR3 totals 16 residues.

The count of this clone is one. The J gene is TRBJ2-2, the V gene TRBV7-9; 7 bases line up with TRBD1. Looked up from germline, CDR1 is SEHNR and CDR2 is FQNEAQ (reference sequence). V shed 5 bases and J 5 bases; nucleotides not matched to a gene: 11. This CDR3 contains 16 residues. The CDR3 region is CASSNQWTGSTGELFF. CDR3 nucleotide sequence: TGTGCCAGCAGCAACCAATGGACAGGTTCAACCGGGGAGCTGTTTTTT.

CDR3 region: CASSSTRQGSGNEQFF. DNA of the CDR3: TGCGCCAGCAGCTCCACCAGACAGGGTTCTGGCAATGAGCAGTTCTTC. The chain has TRBV4-1 and TRBJ2-1; 7 bases are a match to TRBD1. Per germline, CDR1 MGHRA and CDR2 YSYEKL. CDR3 length: 16 residues. V trimming: 5 bases; J trimming: 6 bases; junction bases outside the gene matches: 13.

In nucleotides, the CDR3 is TGTGCCAGCAGCTCGATCTCGACGGGCGAGCAGTACTTC. Its translation: CASSSISTGEQYF. The chain carries TRBV7-9 and TRBJ2-7; D remains ambiguous. Germline CDR1 and CDR2: SEHNR and FQNEAQ (reference sequence). The CDR3 runs to 13 residues. Trimming pared 4 bases from V and 6 bases from J, leaving 13 bases between.

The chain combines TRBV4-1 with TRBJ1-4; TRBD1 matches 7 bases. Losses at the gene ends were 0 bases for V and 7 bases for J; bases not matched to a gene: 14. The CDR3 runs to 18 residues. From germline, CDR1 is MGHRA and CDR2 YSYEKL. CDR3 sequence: CASSQETPAQGGAEKLFF. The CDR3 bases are TGCGCCAGCAGCCAAGAGACTCCCGCCCAGGGGGGAGCTGAAAAACTGTTTTTT.

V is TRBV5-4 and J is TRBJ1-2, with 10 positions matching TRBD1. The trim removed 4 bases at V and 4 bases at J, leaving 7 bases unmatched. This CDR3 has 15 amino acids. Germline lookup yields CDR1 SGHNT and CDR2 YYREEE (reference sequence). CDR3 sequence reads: CASSEGTGDFYGYTF. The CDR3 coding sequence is TGTGCCAGCAGCGAAGGGACAGGGGATTTCTATGGCTACACCTTC.

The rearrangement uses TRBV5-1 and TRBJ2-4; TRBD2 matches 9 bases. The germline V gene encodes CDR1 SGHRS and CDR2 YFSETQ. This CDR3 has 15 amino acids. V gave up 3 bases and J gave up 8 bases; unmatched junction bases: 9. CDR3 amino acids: CASSSLSGSRDIQYF. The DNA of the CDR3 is TGCGCCAGCAGCTCGCTTAGCGGGAGTCGCGACATTCAGTACTTC.

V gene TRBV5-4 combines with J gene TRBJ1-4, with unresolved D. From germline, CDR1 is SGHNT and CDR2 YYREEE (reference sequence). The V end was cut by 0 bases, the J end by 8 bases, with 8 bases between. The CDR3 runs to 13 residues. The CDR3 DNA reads TGTGCCAGCAGCTTGGCCAATAACGAAAAACTGTTTTTT. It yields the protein CASSLANNEKLFF.